This record looks at one TCR beta chain sequence and its context. TCRdb derives one entry per CDR3 protein from the 5' RACE reads, leaving out DNA. The repertoire table contains some 300,000 distinct CDR3 sequences. This sample is drawn from a study of monozygotic twins with inflammatory bowel disease. Germline lookup yields CDR1 SQVTM and CDR2 ANQGSEA. This CDR3 is 15 amino acids long. The specimen was blood. The rearrangement joins TRBV29-1 to TRBJ2-2; TCRdb calls TRBD1, which cannot be checked without DNA. This receptor was taken from a human donor with ulcerative colitis or Crohn's disease, or a healthy co-twin of an affected twin (not recorded which). This CDR3 reads CSGLPGQGGSGELFF.